This T cell receptor beta chain comes out of a study of neurological immune-mediated disorders. One entry per CDR3 protein, called by TCRdb with MiXCR from the 5' RACE reads. The data show tens of thousands of distinct CDR3 sequences, roughly 4.8% seen once. This clonotype came up many times. The sample was PBMCs. The receptor was derived from a woman in her 50s with multiple sclerosis.

CDR3 DNA: TGCAGTGCAGACGACAGGGCTGGGCCTAATGAAAAACTGTTTTTT. Encoded protein: CSADDRAGPNEKLFF. The rearrangement uses TRBV20-1 and TRBJ1-4, with 7 bases that match TRBD1. Trimming at V came to 6 bases and at J to 3 bases, leaving 10 bases not matched to a gene. The CDR3 spans 15 residues. Germline V gene data show CDR1 as DFQATT and CDR2 as SNEGSKA (reference sequence).